The 3 T cell receptor beta chains listed next were all sequenced from one sample in a study of blood T cell repertoires in COVID-19. TCRdb keeps only in-frame clones here, not all; method: immunoSEQ multiplex PCR. Among some 31,000 clones listed, about 84% were seen once. Sequencing was carried out using peripheral blood. The receptor source for this set is a man between 65 and 85 years old with COVID-19, enrolled during active disease.

This clone has a handful of counts. The V gene is TRBV7-8, the J gene TRBJ2-1, with 12 bases lining up with TRBD2. From germline, CDR1 is SGHVS and CDR2 FQNEAQ. The CDR3 covers 17 residues. The junction had 5 bases not matched to a gene; V was cut back by 1 base and J by 4 bases. CDR3 protein: CASSLVASGRGYNEQFF. Written as DNA, the CDR3 is TGTGCCAGCAGCTTAGTAGCTAGCGGGAGGGGTTACAATGAGCAGTTCTTC.

The V gene is TRBV12-1, the J gene TRBJ2-5; the DNA was not used to check the table's D call, TRBD2. TRBV12-1 is noted as a pseudogene. The CDR3 length is 15 residues. CDR3 region: CASSPGLSGQETQYF. CDR3 bases: TGTGCCAGCAGCCCCGGGCTAAGCGGCCAAGAGACCCAGTACTTC.

Relative to its sample, this clone is medium-sized. The V and J genes are TRBV18 and TRBJ2-7; 12 positions match TRBD2. This CDR3 is 15 amino acids long. The J segment lost 2 bases and the V segment lost 6 bases, leaving 5 bases of the junction unmatched. Looked up from germline, CDR1 is KGHSH and CDR2 is LQKENI. CDR3 residues: CASSPGLAGTYEQYF. CDR3 nucleotides: TGTGCCAGCTCCCCCGGACTAGCGGGGACCTACGAGCAGTACTTC. The full variable domain, its missing parts supplied by reference TRBV18 and TRBJ2-7, is NAGVMQNPRHLVRRRGQEARLRCSPMKGHSHVYWYRQLPEEGLKFMVYLQKENIIDESGMPKERFSAEFPKEGPSILRIQQVVRGDSAAYFCASSPGLAGTYEQYFGPGTRLTVT.